This T cell receptor (beta chain) appears in the sequencing data of a study of low-dose radiotherapy and immunotherapy resistance in tumors. Overall study: The study delivered 0.5 Gy per fraction every 2 weeks to Cohort 1, totaling 6.5 Gy.

Germline V gives CDR1 LNHDA, CDR2 SQIVND (reference sequence). Trimming removed 3 bases from V and 7 bases from J, with 13 bases in between. The CDR3 has 14 residues. In this sample, this clonotype turned up many times. Sample time point: after trial treatment. Treatment indicated: LDRT plus nivolumab, ipilimumab, low-dose cyclophosphamide and aspirin (RACIN trial). Donors were given nivolumab, ipilimumab, aspirin, low-dose cyclophosphamide and low-dose radiotherapy. Each eligible patient had an advanced solid tumor, and these tumors lacked tumor-infiltrating lymphocytes. TRAV- and TRBV-specific primers were used for first-strand cDNA, which covered alpha and beta chains. Amplification, which lasted approximately 20 PCR cycles, used a constant-region primer and V-primer adapter to amplify TCRs. TCRdb fed the reads into MiXCR, producing one record per CDR3 protein. This sample carries 35,000 to 50,000 distinct CDR3 sequences, around 21% of them seen once, and the ten largest clones take under 9.5%.

The sample was PBMCs, taken after low-dose radiotherapy plus immunotherapy. The chain links TRBV19 to TRBJ1-5; perhaps TRBD1 as D (6 bases). The sequence derives from a female donor with ovarian cancer. CDR3 in amino acids: CASSMAQGRQPQHF. In DNA, the CDR3 is TGTGCCAGTAGTATGGCGCAGGGGAGACAGCCCCAGCATTTT.